Listed below are T cell receptor beta chains from one sample, sequenced in a study of blood T cells in healthy people across ages. TCRdb recomputed calls from the 5' RACE reads with MiXCR, one row per CDR3 protein. This table holds 600,000 to 900,000 distinct CDR3 sequences, around 24% found once. This sample also belongs to another study, concerning T cells of mothers and their children.

The sample taken for sequencing was blood. These receptors were obtained from a boy aged 10-17 years in good health. The conserved cysteine and the conserved F or W are not part of the CDR3 here. Fields, in order: V gene, J gene, CDR3 length, CDR3 protein.

v_call: TRBV12-3/TRBV12-4
j_call: TRBJ2-5
cdr3_length: 14
cdr3_aa: ASSLLGTGPPETQY

v_call: TRBV5-4
j_call: .
cdr3_length: 13
cdr3_aa: ASSAPGTPTGEQF

v_call: TRBV5-6
j_call: TRBJ1-1
cdr3_length: 14
cdr3_aa: ASSSIVDRPNTEAF

v_call: TRBV5-1
j_call: TRBJ1-1
cdr3_length: 15
cdr3_aa: ASSGGTGGPLSTEAF

v_call: TRBV4-1
j_call: TRBJ2-3
cdr3_length: 14
cdr3_aa: ASSHPRDSITDTQY

v_call: TRBV20-1
j_call: TRBJ1-2
cdr3_length: 10
cdr3_aa: SATASNYGYT

v_call: TRBV20-1
j_call: TRBJ2-3
cdr3_length: 14
cdr3_aa: SARDAGGHSTDTQY

v_call: TRBV6-5
j_call: TRBJ2-2
cdr3_length: 13
cdr3_aa: ATRTAVVASGELF

v_call: TRBV11-2
j_call: TRBJ2-5
cdr3_length: 13
cdr3_aa: ASSPLRGAIWTQY

v_call: TRBV12-3/TRBV12-4
j_call: TRBJ2-2
cdr3_length: 16
cdr3_aa: ASGRVSSGGLNTGELF

v_call: TRBV27
j_call: TRBJ1-6
cdr3_length: 12
cdr3_aa: ASSFDGLNSPLH

v_call: TRBV2
j_call: TRBJ1-2
cdr3_length: 10
cdr3_aa: ASRRGGEGYT

v_call: TRBV9
j_call: TRBJ2-2
cdr3_length: 13
cdr3_aa: ASSVRGQNTGELF

v_call: TRBV6-1
j_call: TRBJ1-5
cdr3_length: 14
cdr3_aa: ASSEAQGYSNQPQH

v_call: TRBV20-1
j_call: .
cdr3_length: 13
cdr3_aa: SALDRLAGAYEQY

v_call: TRBV28
j_call: TRBJ2-3
cdr3_length: 13
cdr3_aa: ASSNFRTSTDTQY

v_call: TRBV11-1
j_call: TRBJ1-4
cdr3_length: 22
cdr3_aa: ASSLPIRQGASGSTLWPEEKLF

v_call: TRBV27
j_call: TRBJ1-4
cdr3_length: 12
cdr3_aa: ASSRGTGEQKLF

v_call: TRBV10-3
j_call: TRBJ2-5
cdr3_length: 13
cdr3_aa: AIRGPGTGEETQY

v_call: TRBV7-2
j_call: TRBJ2-5
cdr3_length: 11
cdr3_aa: ANSLAGGETQY

v_call: TRBV28
j_call: TRBJ2-4
cdr3_length: 11
cdr3_aa: ASRPDGGDIQY

v_call: TRBV9
j_call: TRBJ1-4
cdr3_length: 13
cdr3_aa: ASSVTSGYGEKLF

v_call: TRBV20-1
j_call: TRBJ2-3
cdr3_length: 11
cdr3_aa: SARILGTDTQY

v_call: TRBV28
j_call: TRBJ2-5
cdr3_length: 13
cdr3_aa: ASSSLAGGGETQY

v_call: TRBV4-1
j_call: TRBJ2-5
cdr3_length: 16
cdr3_aa: ASSQDPHRGVFVETQY

v_call: TRBV21-1
j_call: TRBJ1-5
cdr3_length: 13
cdr3_aa: ASSLDRTSNQPQH

v_call: TRBV5-6
j_call: TRBJ1-1
cdr3_length: 12
cdr3_aa: ASSFDRANTEAF

v_call: TRBV11-2
j_call: TRBJ2-7
cdr3_length: 13
cdr3_aa: ASSAGSGGVYEQY

v_call: TRBV29-1
j_call: TRBJ2-2
cdr3_length: 12
cdr3_aa: SVEGRMNTGELF